This T cell receptor (beta chain) was identified in a study of blood T cell repertoires in COVID-19. Turning to the study itself: The samples span acute and convalescent COVID-19 from the United States, Italy and Spain.

This CDR3 has 15 amino acids. Trimming took 4 bases from V and 0 from J, leaving 13 bases between them. Germline V CDR1 and CDR2: SGHRS, YFSETQ. As handled by the study authors: Reference gene primer amplification gave nucleated cell count estimates. Data came from immunoSEQ multiplex PCR; TCRdb stores just in-frame clones and leaves some out. V and J calls and clone size are given by that table; D and trimming were obtained from the DNA. The sample holds some 78,000 clones, roughly 90% seen once. This receptor was obtained from a man in his 70s with active or convalescent COVID-19. The genes are TRBV5-1 and TRBJ1-1; D gene ambiguous. The sample consisted of peripheral blood. The CDR3 loop reads CASSLAPRVNTEAFF. CDR3 sequence (DNA): TGCGCCAGCAGCCTTGCCCCCCGAGTGAACACTGAAGCTTTCTTT.